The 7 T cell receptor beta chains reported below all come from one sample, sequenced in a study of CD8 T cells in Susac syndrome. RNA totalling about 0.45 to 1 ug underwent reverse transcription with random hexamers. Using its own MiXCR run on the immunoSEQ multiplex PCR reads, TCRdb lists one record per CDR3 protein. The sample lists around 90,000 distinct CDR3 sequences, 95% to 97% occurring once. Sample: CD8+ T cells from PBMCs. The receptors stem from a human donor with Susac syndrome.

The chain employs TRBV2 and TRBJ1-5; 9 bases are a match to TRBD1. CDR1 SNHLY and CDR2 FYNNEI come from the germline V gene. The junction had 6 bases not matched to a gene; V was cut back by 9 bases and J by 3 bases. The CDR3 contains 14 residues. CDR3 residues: CASEGQGVNQPQHF. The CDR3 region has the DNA TGTGCCAGTGAGGGACAGGGAGTCAATCAGCCCCAGCATTTT.

The CDR3 reads CSAPLGTGGEQFF. In nucleotides, the CDR3 is TGCAGTGCTCCGCTTGGGACCGGGGGTGAGCAGTTCTTC. The chain carries TRBV20-1 and TRBJ2-1; tentatively, D is TRBD2 (6 bases). Germline V gene lookup returns CDR1 DFQATT and CDR2 SNEGSKA (reference sequence). The CDR3 covers 13 residues. Between the trimmed V and J ends, which lost 5 bases and 9 bases, there was a span of 17 bases.

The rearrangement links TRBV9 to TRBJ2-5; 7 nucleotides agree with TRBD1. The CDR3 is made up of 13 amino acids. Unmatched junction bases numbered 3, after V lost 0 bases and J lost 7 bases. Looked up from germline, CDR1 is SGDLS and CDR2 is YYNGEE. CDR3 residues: CASSVDRGRTQYF. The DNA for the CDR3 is TGTGCCAGCAGCGTAGACAGGGGCAGGACCCAGTACTTC.

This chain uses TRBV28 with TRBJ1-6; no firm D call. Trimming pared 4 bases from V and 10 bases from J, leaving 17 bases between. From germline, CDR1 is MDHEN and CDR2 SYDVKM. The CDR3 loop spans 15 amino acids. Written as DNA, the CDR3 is TGTGCCAGCAGTTACCCCCCCGGGGTAAGGTCACCCCTCCACTTT. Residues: CASSYPPGVRSPLHF.

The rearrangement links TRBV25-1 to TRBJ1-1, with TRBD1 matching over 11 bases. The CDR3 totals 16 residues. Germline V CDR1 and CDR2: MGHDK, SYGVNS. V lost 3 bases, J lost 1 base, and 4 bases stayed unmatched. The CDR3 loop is CASSDSGQGANTEAFF. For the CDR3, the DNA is TGTGCCAGCAGTGACTCTGGACAGGGGGCGAACACTGAAGCTTTCTTT.

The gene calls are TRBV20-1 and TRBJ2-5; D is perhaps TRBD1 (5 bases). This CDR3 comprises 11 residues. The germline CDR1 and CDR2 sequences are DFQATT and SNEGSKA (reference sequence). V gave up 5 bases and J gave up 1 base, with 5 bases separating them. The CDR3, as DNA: TGCAGTGCTGACAGCCAAGAGACCCAGTACTTC. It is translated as CSADSQETQYF.

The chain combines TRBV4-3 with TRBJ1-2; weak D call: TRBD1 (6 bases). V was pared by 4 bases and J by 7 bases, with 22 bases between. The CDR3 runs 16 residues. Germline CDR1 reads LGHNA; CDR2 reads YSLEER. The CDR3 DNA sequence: TGCGCCAGCAGCCCGCAGTTGGACAGTCTAACGGGTGGCTACACCTTC. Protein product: CASSPQLDSLTGGYTF.